The clone carrying this T cell receptor beta chain was recorded a few times. What it binds is unknown. The data are from a study of identical twins. The study, taken as a whole, reports: Zero-insertion results could be subject to partial confounding by invariant MAIT and iNKT cells. Memory repertoires lacked the insertion deficit that abundant cord blood beta clonotypes showed.

Trimming left V 10 bases short and J 2 bases short, with 12 bases between. The germline CDR1 and CDR2 sequences are MNHNS and SASEGT. The CDR3 has 13 amino acids. One entry per CDR3 protein results from TCRdb running MiXCR on the 5' RACE reads. The repertoire holds a few hundred thousand distinct CDR3 sequences, with 20% to 25% as singletons. The data were also submitted as part of a second study, on T cells expressing NK-cell markers. In that study: All TCR beta repertoires analysed originated from sorted CD3+CD56+NKG2C+, CD3+CD56+NKG2C- and CD3+CD56-NKG2C+ T cells. Eight donors were sequenced, seven testing HCMV-seropositive and one testing seronegative.

Sequencing was performed on CD4+ T cells sorted from blood. The V gene is TRBV6-1, the J gene TRBJ2-1; a possible D gene is TRBD2 (7 bases). The origin of this receptor is a woman under 30 in good health. CDR3 nucleotide sequence: TGTGCCACCCGGCGGGGGCCCTACAATGAGCAGTTCTTC. Its translation: CATRRGPYNEQFF.